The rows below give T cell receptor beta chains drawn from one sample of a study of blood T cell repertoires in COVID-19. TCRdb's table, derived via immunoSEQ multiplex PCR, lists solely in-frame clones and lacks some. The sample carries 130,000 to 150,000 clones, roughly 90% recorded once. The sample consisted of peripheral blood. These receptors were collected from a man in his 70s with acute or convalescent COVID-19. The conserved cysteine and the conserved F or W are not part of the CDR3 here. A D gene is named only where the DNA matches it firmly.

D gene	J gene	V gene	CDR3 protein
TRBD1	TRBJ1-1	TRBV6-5	ASRPETGADTEAF
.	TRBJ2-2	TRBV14	ASSPSGGNTGELF
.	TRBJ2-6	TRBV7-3	ASSSRQSSGANVLT
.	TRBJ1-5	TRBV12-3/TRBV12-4	ASSLGTNQPQH
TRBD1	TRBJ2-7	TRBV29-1	SVSRVPGQGTNEQY
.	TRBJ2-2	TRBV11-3	ASSNRTGELF
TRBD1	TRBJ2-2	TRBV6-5	ASSYVQGAGGELF
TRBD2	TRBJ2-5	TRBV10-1	ASSESFSGIQETQY
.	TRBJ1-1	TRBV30	ASGRENTEAF
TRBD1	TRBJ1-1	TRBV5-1	ASSWDRANTEAF
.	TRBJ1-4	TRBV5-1	ASSFGRTGNEKLF
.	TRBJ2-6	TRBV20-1	SASMGARGANVLT
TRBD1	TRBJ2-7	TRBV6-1	ASSGAGTGDYEQY
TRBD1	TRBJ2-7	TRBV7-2	ASSLRQGESYEQY
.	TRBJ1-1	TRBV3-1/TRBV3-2	ASSQSEALGAF
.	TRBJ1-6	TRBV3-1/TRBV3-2	ASSQSRGSPLH
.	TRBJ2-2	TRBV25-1	ASSEQAGELF
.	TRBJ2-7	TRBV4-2	ASSQDFRGYEQY
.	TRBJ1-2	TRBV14	ASSRSGTIPPNYGYT
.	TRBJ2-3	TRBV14	ASSQDRIRGTQY
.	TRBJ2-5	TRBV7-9	ASSLRGAGETQY
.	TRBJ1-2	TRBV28	ASISSMADRKGDGYT
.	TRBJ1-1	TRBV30	AWRPTGFYDTEAF
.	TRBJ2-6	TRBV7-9	ASSSEQGSGANVLT
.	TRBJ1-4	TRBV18	ASSPRLIRGGNEKLF
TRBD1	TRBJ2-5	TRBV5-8	ASSLYRGETQY
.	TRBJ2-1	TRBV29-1	SVEDFRSYNEQF
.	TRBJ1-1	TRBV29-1	SVAGGSDTEAF
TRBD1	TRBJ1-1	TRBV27	ASSSGQGANTEAF
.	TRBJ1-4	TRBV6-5	ASSSGRPNEKLF
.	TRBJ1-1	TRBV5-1	ASSLPQGGITEAF
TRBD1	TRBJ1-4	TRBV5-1	ASSLGGQGAEKLF
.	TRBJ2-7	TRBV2	ASTYLGRGAYEQY
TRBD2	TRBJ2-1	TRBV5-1	ASSLESGRAGYEQF
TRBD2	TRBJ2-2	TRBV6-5	ASSYGGSAGELF